This TCR beta chain is from a study of identical twins. The table lists this clonotype with many counts. Its antigen is still unknown. This CDR3 comprises 15 residues. Germline CDR1 reads SEHNR; CDR2 reads FQNEAQ (reference sequence). V gave up 4 bases and J gave up 1 base; unmatched junction bases: 4. The cDNA had a unique molecular identifier and a template-switch universal primer site. Using its own MiXCR run on the 5' RACE reads, TCRdb lists one record per CDR3 protein. The data show 750,000 to 950,000 distinct CDR3 sequences, approximately 13% seen once. General study points: For zero-insertion analyses, partial confounding could come from invariant MAIT and iNKT cells.

These data also featured in a second study, about yellow fever vaccine responses in identical twins.

The clonotype comes from a woman younger than 35 in good health. The chain links TRBV7-9 to TRBJ1-1; 9 bases agree with TRBD1. The specimen sequenced was PBMCs. CDR3 bases: TGTGCCAGCAGCTCTGGACAGGGGTCGAACACTGAAGCTTTCTTT. It yields the protein CASSSGQGSNTEAFF. Supplemented by reference TRBV7-9 and TRBJ1-1, the full variable domain reads DTGVSQNPRHKITKRGQNVTFRCDPISEHNRLYWYRQTLGQGPEFLTYFQNEAQLEKSRLLSDRFSAERPKGSFSTLEIQRTEQGDSAMYLCASSSGQGSNTEAFFGQGTRLTVV.